The entry below describes one T cell receptor beta chain. The data belong to a study of blood T cell repertoires in COVID-19. The V and J ends lost 3 bases and 2 bases, in that order; junction bases with no gene match: 3. CDR1 is WNHNN and CDR2 is SYGVQD in the germline V gene (reference sequence). The CDR3 runs to 15 residues. Methods used by the authors: It was from reference gene primer amplification that nucleated cell counts were estimated. Libraries were prepared by immunoSEQ multiplex PCR; TCRdb keeps only in-frame clonotypes and omits some of them. The V and J calls and clone size were taken over from that table, and D and trimming were inferred from the DNA. The sample consists of 350,000 or so clones, around 89% of them appearing once.

Sequencing used peripheral blood. The receptor was isolated from a woman under 40 with COVID-19, enrolled during active disease. This sequence joins TRBV10-1 and TRBJ2-3, with 9 bases aligning to TRBD1. The CDR3 DNA reads TGCGCCAGCAGTGAAGGGGACAGGGACACAGATACGCAGTATTTT. Protein sequence: CASSEGDRDTDTQYF.